This T cell receptor (beta chain) is from a study of blood T cell repertoires in COVID-19 (dated by TCRdb to 2018 to 2020). Concerning the study at large: The collaborator samples originated in the United States, Italy and Spain and spanned the acute and convalescent phases of COVID-19. The material from the prospective study consisted of cDNA or gDNA derived from T cells, B-cell-depleted T cells, or PBMCs. The repertoires were made available in a free public database intended to serve as a resource for research on the immune response to SARS-CoV-2. Samples came from the ongoing ImmuneRACE study (first 160 participants) plus 1,254 subjects from 6 global collaborators. The dataset comprised deeply sampled blood TCRbeta repertoires from subjects exposed to, actively infected with, or recovered from COVID-19. Where available, HLA class I and class II types were taken from metadata supplied by the sample provider and were not determined by assay-based typing. Sample metadata almost always included a de-identified subject ID, COVID-19 status, age in years and sex. What the study reported, not specific to this receptor: Clinical and demographic metadata were provided uncurated, with the amount varying by source and participant.

As regards this clone: The target of this receptor is not known. Per-nucleotide qualities are absent, and no much larger clonotype sits a single base away.

Measured from the cysteine to the phenylalanine, the CDR3 is 14 residues long. Just the 42-base CDR3 DNA is kept, in frame starting at base 1. Trimming costs V 2 bases and J 9 bases, and their ends lie 18 bases apart. Participants in the prospective study were enrolled through a virtual design, were aged 18 to 89 years, and lived in some 24 United States geographic areas. Cohort assignment in the prospective study relied on participant-reported clinical history from a screening survey and a study questionnaire. Exposed participants were defined as having been in contact with someone with a PCR-confirmed or clinician-diagnosed COVID-19 case within 2 weeks of study entry. Each participant in the prospective study had whole blood, serum and a nasopharyngeal or oropharyngeal swab collected by mobile phlebotomists. Over an approximately two-month period, participants in the prospective study had the option of providing additional blood draws and questionnaires. Before DNA extraction, prospective study blood samples were shipped either frozen or at room temperature.

TCRbeta CDR3 regions were amplified from genomic DNA by means of the immunoSEQ Assay, a bias-controlled multiplex PCR. Processing in the source paper ran as follows. The number of nucleated cells in each sample was estimated by amplification of reference gene primers within the assay. To quantify the absolute abundance of each unique TCRbeta CDR3 rearrangement, sequence reads were collapsed and filtered. For each sample, productive Simpson clonality was calculated as the square root of Simpson's diversity index across productive rearrangements. TCRdb obtained this table from immuneACCESS and retained in-frame rearrangements with V and J assigned. These tables miss some clones; where compared with another copy, unresolved V genes account for less than half of the shortfall, and the remainder is unexplained. The DNA gave D and trimming, while V, J and clone size come from that table. The table for this sample lists 350,000 to 400,000 clones; 80% to 95% of them were counted only once. Roughly 0.9% of the sample is held by the ten biggest clonotypes.

The clonotype was recovered from a woman aged 40 to 50 who had been exposed to COVID-19. The sequence links TRBV5-3 to TRBJ2-7; a weak D assignment points to TRBD1 (5 bases agree). TRBV5-3 carries the ORF label, with uncertain function. The specimen sequenced was PBMCs or T cells enriched from blood (not recorded which). CDR3 reads: CARSFRQPNERQYF. The DNA sequence reads TGTGCCAGAAGCTTTAGACAGCCAAACGAGAGGCAGTACTTC.